A single sample gave rise to the 4 T cell receptor beta chains below, sequenced in a study of control samples from healthy donors and cancer patients. Generated by immunoSEQ multiplex PCR, the TCRdb table keeps only in-frame clones and is missing some. The sample lists approximately 100,000 clones; around nine tenths were seen once. Sequencing input: blood. The receptors stem from a man aged 25 to 40 in good health.

The chain uses TRBV12-5 and TRBJ2-3, with D perhaps matching TRBD2 (6 bases). Germline CDR1 is LGHNT and CDR2 is FRNRAP. The CDR3 spans 17 residues. Trimming stripped 6 bases from V and 4 bases from J, with 23 bases between. In DNA form, the CDR3 reads TGTGCTAGTGGCCTCGGTAGCGGAGGGGTTGCAGCAGATACGCAGTATTTT. Its protein product is CASGLGSGGVAADTQYF.

This chain uses TRBV5-1 with TRBJ2-5, with 7 bases that match TRBD2. V shed 6 bases, J shed 5 bases, and the junction held 7 bases outside the gene matches. The CDR3 covers 13 residues. Germline CDR1 and CDR2: SGHRS and YFSETQ. The CDR3 bases are TGCGCCAGCATGAGGGCCGGGGGGGAGACCCAGTACTTC. Translating it yields CASMRAGGETQYF.

This clone was found once. The CDR3 DNA sequence: TGCGCCAGCAGTAGCGGGAGGTTACGGGAGCAGTACTTC. It encodes CASSSGRLREQYF. The chain couples TRBV5-1 to TRBJ2-7; TRBD2 aligns across 10 bases. The CDR3 totals 13 residues. CDR1 and CDR2 from the germline V gene are SGHRS and YFSETQ. After removal of 5 bases from V and 7 bases from J, the junction contained 6 bases not matched to a gene.

V usage is TRBV18 and J usage is TRBJ2-3; D is possibly TRBD2 (6 bases). CDR3 size: 16 residues. Germline V gives CDR1 KGHSH, CDR2 LQKENI. V was shortened by 5 bases and J by 2 bases, with 17 bases between the two germline ends. The CDR3: CASSLGGIADTDTQYF. For the CDR3, the DNA is TGTGCCAGCTCATTGGGCGGGATCGCTGACACAGATACGCAGTATTTT.